The clone carrying this T cell receptor (beta chain) was counted once. The sample originates from a study of blood T cell repertoires in COVID-19. Original processing notes: Researchers report that nucleated cell counts were estimated from reference gene primer amplification. TCRdb's table, derived via immunoSEQ multiplex PCR, lists solely in-frame clones and lacks some. V, J and clone size derive from that table, while D and trimming were established from the DNA sequence. The table includes roughly 80,000 clones, 85% to 90% detected once. V was clipped by 1 base and J by 2 bases; unmatched bases: 11. The CDR3 is 18 residues long. CDR1 is MGHRA, CDR2 YSYEKL, per germline.

Sequenced input: peripheral blood. V usage is TRBV4-1 and J usage is TRBJ1-5; 7 bases agree with TRBD1. The TCR was taken from a man aged 80 or over in a cohort sampled during active COVID-19. CDR3 residues: CASSQVGGRGKGNQPQHF. CDR3 in DNA: TGCGCCAGCAGCCAAGTCGGGGGCAGGGGGAAGGGCAATCAGCCCCAGCATTTT.